This entry features one T cell receptor (beta chain) sequence. No antigen is known for it. This CDR3 contains 17 residues. Germline CDR1 reads LGHNA; CDR2 reads YSLEER. The V and J ends lost 0 bases and 3 bases respectively, with 14 bases between them. This sample stems from a study of shared clonotypes between healthy human individuals. Profiling relied on immunoSEQ multiplex PCR, and the TCRdb table lists in-frame clones only, not all of them. This sample carries millions of clones, 90% to 95% of them seen once, and the ten largest clones take roughly 0.14%. The study's findings and limits: Clonotypes not shared had lower generation probabilities than those common to all four donors.

Healthy and HIV-negative, the adult donors had no recent acute infections or vaccinations. Division of CD4+ cells produced a CD45RA+ naive subset and a CD45RA-negative memory subset. Input material: naive CD4+ T cells sorted from blood. Documented subset: CD45RA+ positively selected. The source is a man aged 18 to 29 in good health. The rearrangement joins TRBV4-3 to TRBJ2-2; TRBD1 is a possible D gene (6 bases). The CDR3 reads CASSQEAPDSYTGELFF. As DNA, the CDR3 is TGCGCCAGCAGCCAAGAAGCTCCGGACAGTTACACCGGGGAGCTGTTTTTT.